Following are 23 T cell receptor beta chains from one sample sequenced in a study of cytomegalovirus exposure and HLA in healthy donors. Primers: 60 Vbeta forward and 13 Jbeta reverse. The repertoire was sequenced with immunoSEQ multiplex PCR; TCRdb's copy has only in-frame clones and lacks some. Of more than 140,000 clones listed, roughly 64% are singletons. Specimen: PBMCs. These receptors all stem from a woman in her twenties or thirties in good health and CMV-seropositive.

This chain uses TRBV7-2 with TRBJ2-2; 7 bases fit TRBD1. CDR3 size: 16 residues. V trimming: 6 bases; J trimming: 1 base; junction bases outside the gene matches: 8. CDR1 and CDR2 from the germline V gene are SGHTA and FQGNSA. The CDR3 sequence: CASSFAGTVNTGELFF. The CDR3 DNA reads TGTGCCAGCAGTTTTGCCGGGACAGTGAACACCGGGGAGCTGTTTTTT.

This clone was counted a single time. The chain recombines TRBV27 with TRBJ2-3; 10 bases match TRBD2. This CDR3 region has 20 residues. CDR1 is MNHEY and CDR2 is SMNVEV in the germline V gene (reference sequence). Trimming took 5 bases from V and 4 from J; bases not matched to a gene: 21. The CDR3 here is CASSRRRGLAGEWVPDTQYF. CDR3 bases: TGTGCCAGCAGTCGGCGGCGGGGGCTAGCGGGAGAGTGGGTCCCAGATACGCAGTATTTT.

J is TRBJ1-3 and V is TRBV7-9; weak D call: TRBD1 (5 bases). CDR1 is SEHNR and CDR2 is FQNEAQ in the germline V gene (reference sequence). V was shortened by 5 bases and J by 0 bases, with 11 bases between the two germline ends. This CDR3 spans 15 amino acids. This chain's CDR3 is CASSHRFNSGNTIYF. The CDR3 nucleotides read TGTGCCAGCAGCCACAGGTTCAACTCTGGAAACACCATATATTTT.

The chain combines TRBV30 with TRBJ2-5, with D perhaps TRBD1 (5 bases). Germline-derived CDR1 and CDR2 are GTSNPN and SVGIG (reference sequence). The V and J ends lost 3 bases and 5 bases respectively, with 13 bases between them. This CDR3 comprises 13 residues. The CDR3 spells CAWRAWGPETQYF. The CDR3 DNA reads TGTGCCTGGAGGGCATGGGGCCCGGAGACCCAGTACTTC.

The V and J genes are TRBV28 and TRBJ1-2; D is undetermined. The CDR3 has 14 residues. Germline lookup yields CDR1 MDHEN and CDR2 SYDVKM. Trimming removed 0 bases at V and 7 bases at J, with 12 bases between. CDR3 nucleotides: TGTGCCAGCAGTTTATGGGGTGGAGGAGGTGGCTACACCTTC. The encoded protein is CASSLWGGGGGYTF.

This clone was recorded once. This sequence joins TRBV30 and TRBJ1-1; possible D gene TRBD1, 5 bases. This CDR3 has 18 residues. Germline V gives CDR1 GTSNPN, CDR2 SVGIG (reference sequence). V was pared by 1 base and J by 3 bases, with 24 bases between. The CDR3 DNA is TGTGCCTGGAGTGCCGGGCTTCAATCAATCCGGGGGGACACTGAAGCTTTCTTT. Residues: CAWSAGLQSIRGDTEAFF. Based on the CDR3 plus reference TRBV30 and TRBJ1-1, the full variable domain is SQTIHQWPATLVQPVGSPLSLECTVEGTSNPNLYWYRQAAGRGLQLLFYSVGIGQISSEVPQNLSASRPQDRQFILSSKKLLLSDSGFYLCAWSAGLQSIRGDTEAFFGQGTRLTVV.

A single count supports this clone. This chain connects TRBV4-1 to TRBJ2-1, with D hard to call. Germline V gene lookup returns CDR1 MGHRA and CDR2 YSYEKL. The CDR3 has 15 amino acids. V dropped 1 base and J dropped 8 bases, with 15 bases sitting between them. CDR3 amino acids: CASSQGTQAVYEQFF. The CDR3 nucleotides are TGCGCCAGCAGCCAAGGTACTCAAGCTGTCTATGAGCAGTTCTTC.

The V and J genes are TRBV25-1 and TRBJ1-5, with D perhaps TRBD1 (6 bases). With 3 bases removed from V and 4 bases from J, the gap between germline ends came to 19 bases. Germline values: CDR1 MGHDK, CDR2 SYGVNS. This CDR3 comprises 17 residues. Here the CDR3 reads CASSDPLPDSHNQPQHF. The CDR3 DNA sequence: TGTGCCAGCAGTGACCCCCTCCCGGACAGCCATAATCAGCCCCAGCATTTT.

Concerning this clone itself: Germline is not matched at one junction end, which may reflect a read error. The gene calls are TRBV7-7 and TRBJ2-3, with D perhaps matching TRBD1 (6 bases). The CDR3 consists of 14 residues. CDR1 is SSHAT and CDR2 is FNYEAQ in the germline V gene (reference sequence). The CDR3 DNA follows: TGTGCTAGCAGCTCCGGACAGTACACAGATACGCAGTATTTT. This gives the protein CASSSGQYTDTQYF.

This sequence joins TRBV6-1 and TRBJ1-5; D possibly corresponds to TRBD1 (6 bases). This CDR3 is built from 13 residues. The V gene lost 2 bases and the J gene lost 6 bases, with 8 bases spanning the gap. Germline CDR1 MNHNS, CDR2 SASEGT. CDR3 coding DNA: TGTGCCAGCAGTGAACAGGGGACTCAGCCCCAGCATTTT. Translation gives CASSEQGTQPQHF.

This sequence joins TRBV9 and TRBJ2-3, with 7 bases identical to TRBD2. Germline trimming cut 4 bases from V and 1 base from J; bases unmatched to any gene: 6. CDR3 length equals 15 residues. Germline CDR1 and CDR2: SGDLS and YYNGEE. DNA for the CDR3: TGTGCCAGCAGCTTTCGAGGGAGGGGCACAGATACGCAGTATTTT. Protein product: CASSFRGRGTDTQYF. Full variable domain (outside the CDR3, taken from reference TRBV9 and TRBJ2-3): DSGVTQTPKHLITATGQRVTLRCSPRSGDLSVYWYQQSLDQGLQFLIQYYNGEERAKGNILERFSAQQFPDLHSELNLSSLELGDSALYFCASSFRGRGTDTQYFGPGTRLTVL.

The chain links TRBV30 to TRBJ1-6; tentative D call: TRBD1 (6 bases). The CDR3 has 11 amino acids. V gave up 0 bases and J gave up 14 bases, with 8 bases separating them. Germline CDR1 is GTSNPN and CDR2 is SVGIG (reference sequence). CDR3: CAWSVGDTLHF. The CDR3 DNA reads TGTGCCTGGAGTGTCGGGGACACCCTCCACTTT.

This chain uses TRBV6-6 with TRBJ2-7; 7 bases agree with TRBD1. Unmatched junction bases numbered 7, after V lost 10 bases and J lost 1 base. This CDR3 is built from 13 residues. CDR1 and CDR2 from the germline V gene are MNHNY and SVGAGI (reference sequence). The CDR3 region is CATKSGGSYEQYF. The CDR3 bases are TGTGCCACGAAATCAGGGGGATCCTACGAGCAGTACTTC.

V and J are TRBV29-1 and TRBJ2-7; possible D gene TRBD1, 6 bases. Trimming cost V 5 bases and J 2 bases, with 13 bases left between them. Germline CDR1 is SQVTM and CDR2 is ANQGSEA. The CDR3 loop spans 13 amino acids. The CDR3 coding sequence is TGCAGCGTTCGGGAACAGGGTACCTACGAGCAGTACTTC. It yields the protein CSVREQGTYEQYF.

The chain recombines TRBV4-1 with TRBJ2-4; D might be TRBD2 (5 bases). This CDR3 is built from 16 residues. V was pared by 3 bases and J by 3 bases, with 15 bases between. The germline CDR1 and CDR2 sequences are MGHRA and YSYEKL. Here the CDR3 DNA reads TGCGCCAGCAGCCAGGGTATAGCGTTTCGCAAAAACATTCAGTACTTC. It encodes CASSQGIAFRKNIQYF.

The V gene is TRBV29-1, the J gene TRBJ2-5; 8 bases align to TRBD1. The DNA end is more similar to TRBJ2-7, so the J call may be wrong. CDR1 is SQVTM, CDR2 ANQGSEA, per germline. CDR3 length equals 16 residues. The CDR3 coding sequence is TGCAGCGTTCACTCTAATGACAGGGGAGAGTCCTACGAGCAGTACTTC. This encodes CSVHSNDRGESYEQYF.

The rearrangement uses TRBV15 and TRBJ2-7; a weak D match, TRBD1 (5 bases). Trimming cost V 2 bases and J 5 bases, with 10 bases left between them. The CDR3 has 13 residues. Per the germline V gene, CDR1 is LNHNV and CDR2 is YYDKDF (reference sequence). The CDR3 is CATSRPLGDEQYF. The CDR3, as DNA: TGTGCCACCAGCAGACCATTAGGGGACGAGCAGTACTTC.

V is TRBV6-1 and J is TRBJ2-7, with TRBD1 matching 8 bases. The CDR3 length is 15 residues. Trimming at V came to 6 bases and at J to 0 bases, leaving 7 bases not matched to a gene. Germline CDR1 reads MNHNS; CDR2 reads SASEGT. The CDR3 DNA follows: TGTGCCAGCAGCTATGACAGGGGAAGCTCCTACGAGCAGTACTTC. Its translation is CASSYDRGSSYEQYF.

The CDR3 loop reads CASLSVNYGYTF. The CDR3 coding sequence is TGTGCCAGCTTGAGCGTTAACTATGGCTACACCTTC. The gene calls are TRBV2 and TRBJ1-2; D gene ambiguous. Trimming shortened V by 8 bases and J by 1 base, and 8 bases separated the two germline ends. Germline V gene data show CDR1 as SNHLY and CDR2 as FYNNEI. This CDR3 spans 12 amino acids.

The rearrangement links TRBV4-1 to TRBJ1-2; 9 bases map to TRBD1. The germline V gene has CDR1 MGHRA and CDR2 YSYEKL. There are 16 residues in the CDR3. With 1 base clipped from V and 1 base from J, the junction kept 4 bases outside the gene matches. The CDR3 region is CASSQVGTGSNYGYTF. The CDR3 nucleotides read TGCGCCAGCAGCCAAGTTGGGACAGGGAGTAACTATGGCTACACCTTC.

The J gene is TRBJ1-1, the V gene TRBV20-1; tentative D call: TRBD1 (5 bases). Deletions cut 5 bases from V and 8 bases from J, with 12 bases between. CDR1 DFQATT and CDR2 SNEGSKA come from the germline V gene (reference sequence). This CDR3 is 11 amino acids long. The CDR3 bases are TGCAGTGCTTACCAGGGATTCGAAGCTTTCTTT. Translated: CSAYQGFEAFF.

The chain links TRBV30 to TRBJ1-6; D call uncertain. Germline loops: CDR1 GTSNPN, CDR2 SVGIG (reference sequence). V was pared by 0 bases and J by 13 bases, with 13 bases between. CDR3 length equals 13 residues. CDR3 amino acids: CAWSVLVQAPLHF. The CDR3 DNA follows: TGTGCCTGGAGTGTACTCGTCCAGGCGCCCCTCCACTTT.

The genes are TRBV25-1 and TRBJ2-7, with 8 bases matching TRBD1. CDR1 is MGHDK, CDR2 SYGVNS, per germline. The CDR3 runs to 13 residues. The V and J ends lost 8 bases and 2 bases, in that order; junction bases with no gene match: 5. The CDR3 DNA sequence: TGTGCCAGCGGGAGGACAGGGACCTACGAGCAGTACTTC. This translates into CASGRTGTYEQYF.